This TCR beta chain was sequenced during a study of T cell repertoires in cytomegalovirus infection (dated 2019 in TCRdb). Looking at the study overall: The HLA type of each donor mattered for the analysis, because public TCR beta signatures pointed to carriage of CMV infection along with the matching HLA type. Points the paper makes about the study in general: The ex vivo response was dominated by HLA-C-restricted CMV-specific TCR beta clonotypes, which also provided the single most frequent clonotype in two of eight donors. Carriers of CMV infection plus the relevant HLA type were discriminated by the cumulative frequency of public TCR beta family members in the study cohort and in an independent roughly 380-donor cohort.

Unmatched junction bases come to 4, with V trimmed by 6 bases and J by 0 bases. CDR1 and CDR2 are read off the germline V gene as LGHNT and FRNRAP. Taken from cysteine to phenylalanine, the CDR3 has 15 residues. Only the CDR3 region is kept as DNA, spanning 45 bases read in frame from base 1. TCRdb records Illumina HiSeq 1500 as the sequencer. TCRdb's own reprocessing of the public reads used fastp at Q25 and MiXCR and kept productive beta chains. Identical CDR3 proteins give one entry, which carries the most common genes and DNA. Present in this sample are about 680,000 distinct CDR3 sequences, roughly 24% of which were seen just once. Around 7.6% of the sample lies in the top ten. This clonotype has ten or more counts. The antigen it binds to is not known. Base qualities are not provided; no much larger clone lies one nucleotide away.

Rearrangement joined TRBV12-5 to TRBJ1-5; TRBD1 fits 8 bases in the junction. Source material: CD8+ T cells from PBMCs. The sequence derives from a human donor in good health (CMV status not recorded). Some clones in this sample may be carry-over from other donors' samples. The nucleotide sequence reads TGTGCTAGTGGACCTACAGGGGGTAGCAATCAGCCCCAGCATTTT. Its protein product is CASGPTGGSNQPQHF.